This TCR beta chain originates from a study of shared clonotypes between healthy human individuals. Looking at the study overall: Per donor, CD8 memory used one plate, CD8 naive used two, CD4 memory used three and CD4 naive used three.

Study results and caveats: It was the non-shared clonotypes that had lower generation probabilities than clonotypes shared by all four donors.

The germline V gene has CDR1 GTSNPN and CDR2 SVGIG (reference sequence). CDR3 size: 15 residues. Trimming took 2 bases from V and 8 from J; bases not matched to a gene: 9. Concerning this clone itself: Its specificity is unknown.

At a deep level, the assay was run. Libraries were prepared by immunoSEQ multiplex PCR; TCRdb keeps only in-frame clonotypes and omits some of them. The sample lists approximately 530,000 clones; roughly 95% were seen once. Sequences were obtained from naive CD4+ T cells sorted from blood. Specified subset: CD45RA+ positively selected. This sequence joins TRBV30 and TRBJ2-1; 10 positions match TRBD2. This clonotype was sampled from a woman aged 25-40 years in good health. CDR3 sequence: CAWSCLAGDTDEQFF. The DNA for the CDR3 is TGTGCCTGGAGTTGTCTAGCGGGAGATACTGATGAGCAGTTCTTC.